This section outlines one T cell receptor beta chain sequence together with its context. The target antigen is unknown. TCR beta libraries were built from RNA through three nested multiplex PCR rounds using modified ARM-PCR. These TCRB libraries lack any described unique molecular identifiers. Each CDR3 protein is one row after TCRdb ran MiXCR on the multiplex PCR reads. This table holds about 8,400 distinct CDR3 sequences, about 76% found once. The data were obtained in a study of tumor-infiltrating lymphocytes in glioblastoma multiforme. Study-level points and caveats: RNA-based TCR sequencing may distort clone frequencies, since cells carry unequal TCR transcript numbers.

This CDR3 has 15 residues. Germline loops: CDR1 SGHAT, CDR2 FQNNGV. V lost 0 bases and J 0 bases, leaving 6 bases between the germline ends. Material: brain tumor tissue. The TCR sequence derives from a male donor with glioblastoma. This chain connects TRBV11-2 to TRBJ2-1, with D unclear. The CDR3 nucleotides read TGTGCCAGCAGCTTAGATCTGAGCTCCTACAATGAGCAGTTCTTC. Residues: CASSLDLSSYNEQFF.